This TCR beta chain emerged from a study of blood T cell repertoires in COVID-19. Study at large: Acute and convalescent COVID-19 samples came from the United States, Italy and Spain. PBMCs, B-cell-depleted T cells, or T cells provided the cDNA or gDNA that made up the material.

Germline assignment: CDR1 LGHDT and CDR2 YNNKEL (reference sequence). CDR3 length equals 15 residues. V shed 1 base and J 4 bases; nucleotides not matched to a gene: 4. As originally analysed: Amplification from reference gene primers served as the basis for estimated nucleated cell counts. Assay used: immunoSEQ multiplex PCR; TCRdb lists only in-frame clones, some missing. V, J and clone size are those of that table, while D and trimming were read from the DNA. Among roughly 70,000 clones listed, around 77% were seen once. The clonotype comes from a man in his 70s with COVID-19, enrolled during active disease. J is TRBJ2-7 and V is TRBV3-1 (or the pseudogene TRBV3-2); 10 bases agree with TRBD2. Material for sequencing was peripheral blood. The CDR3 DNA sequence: TGTGCCAGCAGCCAAGCCGCTAGCGGGAGTTACGAGCAGTACTTC. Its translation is CASSQAASGSYEQYF.